In its sample, the clone carrying this T cell receptor (beta chain) was seen many times. These data come from a study of response to subunit inactivated influenza vaccine. The length of the CDR3 is 12 residues. Trimming removed 6 bases at V and 2 bases at J, with 7 bases between. Germline CDR1 reads PRHDT; CDR2 reads FYEKMQ (reference sequence). A single record per CDR3 protein comes from TCRdb applying MiXCR to the RT-PCR reads. The table records 750,000 to 850,000 distinct CDR3 sequences, less than 20% of them present only once. This receptor was identified in a man over 45 who received an inactivated influenza vaccine. This chain uses TRBV13 with TRBJ2-5, with D uncertain. The material sequenced was PBMCs from blood, taken around 5 days after vaccination. The chain's CDR3 is CASSTLQETQYF. The CDR3, as DNA: TGTGCCAGCAGTACCCTGCAAGAGACCCAGTACTTC. Using reference TRBV13 and TRBJ2-5 for the parts outside the CDR3, the full variable domain is AAGVIQSPRHLIKEKRETATLKCYPIPRHDTVYWYQQGPGQDPQFLISFYEKMQSDKGSIPDRFSAQQFSDYHSELNMSSLELGDSALYFCASSTLQETQYFGPGTRLLVL.